The 9 T cell receptor beta chains presented below share a single source sample, sequenced in a study of radiation and T cells in renal cell carcinoma. Time point denoted: blood 2 weeks post-SBRT. Treatment reported: 15 Gy SBRT to primary tumor, nephrectomy 4 weeks later. Clones were read by immunoSEQ multiplex PCR, and TCRdb kept only the in-frame ones, dropping some. This sample has roughly 120,000 clones; around four fifths occur once, and the top ten carry less than 2.5%. The sample in question was blood, obtained from a patient whose treatment included radiotherapy and nephrectomy. These receptors originate from a woman in her sixties with renal cell carcinoma.

The chain combines TRBV9 with TRBJ2-1; D call uncertain. Germline CDR1 and CDR2: SGDLS and YYNGEE. This CDR3 has 16 residues. Deletions cut 4 bases from V and 6 bases from J, with 20 bases between. The CDR3 sequence: CASSPPPVGRLNEQFF. The CDR3 DNA follows: TGTGCCAGCAGCCCACCACCAGTGGGAAGGCTCAATGAGCAGTTCTTC.

The chain joins TRBV19 to TRBJ2-3; 8 bases align to TRBD2. The CDR3 length is 15 residues. Germline trimming cut 4 bases from V and 2 bases from J; bases unmatched to any gene: 5. CDR1 is LNHDA and CDR2 is SQIVND in the germline V gene (reference sequence). DNA for the CDR3: TGTGCCAGTAGTAGTAGCGGGGCTTCCACAGATACGCAGTATTTT. Its translation: CASSSSGASTDTQYF.

This clone was found many times. The J gene is TRBJ1-1, the V gene TRBV7-9; no firm D call. The CDR3 contains 14 residues. Germline V gives CDR1 SEHNR, CDR2 FQNEAQ (reference sequence). The V and J ends lost 4 bases and 1 base respectively, with 10 bases between them. In DNA form, the CDR3 reads TGTGCCAGCAGCTCCGGACCGTCGAACACTGAAGCTTTCTTT. Encoded protein: CASSSGPSNTEAFF.

This clone was seen once. The chain carries TRBV5-8 and TRBJ2-3; D unclear. V lost 6 bases, J lost 3 bases, and 8 bases lay in between. Germline V gene data show CDR1 as SGHTS and CDR2 as YDEGEE. This CDR3 has 12 residues. CDR3 DNA: TGTGCCAGCACCTCGAGGACAGATACGCAGTATTTT. Protein product: CASTSRTDTQYF.

The chain has TRBV6-5 and TRBJ2-7; D ambiguous. This CDR3 has 13 residues. CDR1 is MNHEY and CDR2 is SVGAGI in the germline V gene. V lost 2 bases and J lost 1, with 6 bases in between. The CDR3 loop reads CASSYIWSYEQYF. The CDR3 DNA sequence: TGTGCCAGCAGTTACATATGGTCCTACGAGCAGTACTTC.

This clone is a singleton in its sample. The chain combines TRBV15 with TRBJ2-2; perhaps TRBD2 as D (5 bases). Germline V CDR1 and CDR2: LNHNV, YYDKDF (reference sequence). Trimming took 8 bases from V and 7 from J, leaving 17 bases between them. The CDR3 has 14 residues. The CDR3 loop reads CATSLGGSSGELFF. CDR3 in DNA: TGTGCCACCTCCCTTGGCGGGTCCAGCGGGGAGCTGTTTTTT.

The chain uses TRBV28 and TRBJ2-7; 9 bases line up with TRBD1. Germline V lookup: CDR1 MDHEN, CDR2 SYDVKM. The CDR3 runs to 14 residues. Unmatched junction bases numbered 1, after V lost 4 bases and J lost 0 bases. CDR3 amino acids: CASSWDRDSYEQYF. As DNA, the CDR3 is TGTGCCAGCAGTTGGGACAGGGACTCCTACGAGCAGTACTTC.

The J gene is TRBJ2-2, the V gene TRBV7-3, with D possibly being TRBD2 (6 bases). With 5 bases removed from V and 4 bases from J, the gap between germline ends came to 17 bases. This CDR3 region has 16 residues. Germline V gene lookup returns CDR1 SGHTA and CDR2 FQGTGA. CDR3 bases: TGTGCCAGCAGCCCCCCGGGACTTCGAGGCACCGGGGAGCTGTTTTTT. Its protein is CASSPPGLRGTGELFF.

The V and J genes are TRBV5-4 and TRBJ1-1; D gene unclear. The CDR3 runs to 15 residues. Germline V CDR1 and CDR2: SGHNT, YYREEE (reference sequence). V gave up 4 bases and J gave up 4 bases, with 17 bases separating them. The CDR3 nucleotides read TGTGCCAGCAGCCCCAATGTGATGTCACTCACTGAAGCTTTCTTT. Its translation: CASSPNVMSLTEAFF.